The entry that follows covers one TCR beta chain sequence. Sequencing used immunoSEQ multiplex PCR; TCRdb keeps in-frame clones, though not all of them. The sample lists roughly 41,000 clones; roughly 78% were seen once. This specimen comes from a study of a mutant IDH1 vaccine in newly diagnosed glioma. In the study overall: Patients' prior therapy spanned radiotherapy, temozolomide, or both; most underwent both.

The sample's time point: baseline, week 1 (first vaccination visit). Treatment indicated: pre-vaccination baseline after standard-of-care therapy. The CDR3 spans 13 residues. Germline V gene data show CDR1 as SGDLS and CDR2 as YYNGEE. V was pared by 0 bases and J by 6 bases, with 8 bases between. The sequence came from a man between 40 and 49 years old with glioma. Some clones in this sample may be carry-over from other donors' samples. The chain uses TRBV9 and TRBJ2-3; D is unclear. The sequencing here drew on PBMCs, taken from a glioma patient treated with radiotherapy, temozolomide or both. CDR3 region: CASSVARGDTQYF. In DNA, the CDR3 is TGTGCCAGCAGCGTAGCTCGAGGTGATACGCAGTATTTT.